This T cell receptor beta chain was documented in a study of post-analysis software for immune sequencing data. Study summary: The courses of disease that were included comprised relapsing-remitting, secondary progressive and progressive-relapsing multiple sclerosis. Study findings and constraints: Comparison of patients with controls showed five TRBV segments more frequent in patients, TRBV5-6, TRBV5-1 and TRBV20-1 among them. When the samples were clustered directly with F measure, those that had been prepared in the same batch showed strong co-clustering. Diversity measured as normalized Chao1 was significantly lower in multiple sclerosis patients than in controls.

As regards this clonotype: Its antigen is currently unknown.

TCR beta cDNA libraries had unique molecular identifiers. Some 500,000 cDNA molecules were obtained per 1 to 10 million input T cells. TCRdb passed the PCR reads through MiXCR, listing each CDR3 protein once. Among under 650,000 distinct CDR3 sequences, roughly two fifths were seen once, and the ten largest hold more than 1.5%. V lost 7 bases and J lost 1; bases outside the gene matches: 5. CDR3 length: 14 amino acids. The chain uses TRBV12-3 or TRBV12-4 and TRBJ2-5; 8 nucleotides line up with TRBD1. Material: blood. The TCR was taken from a girl between 10 and 17 years old with multiple sclerosis. The CDR3 loop reads CASNLGQVQETQYF. CDR3 nucleotides: TGTGCCAGCAATTTGGGACAGGTCCAAGAGACCCAGTACTTC.